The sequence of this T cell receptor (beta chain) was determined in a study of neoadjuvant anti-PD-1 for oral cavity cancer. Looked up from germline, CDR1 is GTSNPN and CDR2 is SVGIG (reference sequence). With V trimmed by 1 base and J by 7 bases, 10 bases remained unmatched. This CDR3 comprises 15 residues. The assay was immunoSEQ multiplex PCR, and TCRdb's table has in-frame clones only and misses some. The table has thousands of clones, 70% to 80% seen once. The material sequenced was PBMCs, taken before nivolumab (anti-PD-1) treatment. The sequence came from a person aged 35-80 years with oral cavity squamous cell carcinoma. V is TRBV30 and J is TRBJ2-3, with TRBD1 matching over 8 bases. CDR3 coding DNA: TGTGCCTGGAGTGACAGGGGGAGTCTTTTAAATACGCAGTATTTT. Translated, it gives CAWSDRGSLLNTQYF.